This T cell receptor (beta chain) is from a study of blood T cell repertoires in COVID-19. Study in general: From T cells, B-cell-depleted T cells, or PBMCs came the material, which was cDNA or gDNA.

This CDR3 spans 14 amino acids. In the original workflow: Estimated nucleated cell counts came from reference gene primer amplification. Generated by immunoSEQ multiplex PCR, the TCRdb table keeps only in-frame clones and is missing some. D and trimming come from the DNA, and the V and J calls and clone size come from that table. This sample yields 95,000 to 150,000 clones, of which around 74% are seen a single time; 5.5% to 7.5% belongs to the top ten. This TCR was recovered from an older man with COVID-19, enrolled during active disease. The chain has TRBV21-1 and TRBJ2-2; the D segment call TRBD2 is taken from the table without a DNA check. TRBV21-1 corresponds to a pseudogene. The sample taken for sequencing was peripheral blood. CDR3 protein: CASSKGRCTNKLFF. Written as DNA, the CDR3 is TGTGCCAGCAGCAAAGGTAGGTGTACTAACAAACTGTTTTTT.